The TCR beta chain described here comes from a study of blood T cell repertoires in COVID-19 (dated by TCRdb to 2020 to 2021). About the full investigation: Collaborator samples came from the United States, Italy and Spain and covered acute and convalescent phases of COVID-19. The material from the prospective study consisted of cDNA or gDNA derived from T cells, B-cell-depleted T cells, or PBMCs. The dataset comprised deeply sampled blood TCRbeta repertoires from subjects exposed to, actively infected with, or recovered from COVID-19. The repertoires were released in a freely available public database intended as a resource for research on the immune response to SARS-CoV-2. Samples came from the ongoing ImmuneRACE study (first 160 participants) plus 1,254 subjects from 6 global collaborators. Nearly every sample came with metadata listing a de-identified subject ID, COVID-19 status, age in years and sex. Where HLA class I and class II types were available, the types were taken from metadata supplied by the sample provider, not from assay-based typing.

TCRbeta CDR3 regions were amplified from genomic DNA using the immunoSEQ Assay, a bias-controlled multiplex PCR. The authors' pipeline ran thus. The number of nucleated cells in each sample was estimated from the amplification of reference gene primers within the assay. To quantify the absolute abundance of each unique TCRbeta CDR3 rearrangement, sequence reads were collapsed and filtered. For each sample, productive Simpson clonality was calculated by taking the square root of Simpson's diversity index across productive rearrangements. In TCRdb, the immuneACCESS table is reduced to in-frame sequences with V and J assigned. These tables do not hold every clone; where another copy was compared, an unresolved V gene accounts for under half, and the others remain unexplained. The V and J calls and the clone size are those of that table, but D and trimming were determined from the DNA. Recorded for this sample are some 190,000 clones; approximately 85% of them occurred a single time. In total, the top ten clones hold about 6.9% of the sample.

What the research found in general, with its limitations: How much clinical and demographic metadata was included differed by source and by participant, and the metadata was provided uncurated.

From cysteine to phenylalanine, the CDR3 is 14 amino acids long. The entry retains the CDR3 DNA only, 42 bases that are in frame from base 1. The germline V gene encodes CDR1 MNHNY and CDR2 SVGAGI (reference sequence). After removal of 4 bases from V and 7 bases from J, the junction retains 4 bases not matched to a gene. In Seattle, one collaborating source enrolled patients while the infection was active and tracked those patients longitudinally over the course of disease. Whole blood was collected in K2EDTA tubes by collaborating institutions according to the institutions' own protocols. For TCRbeta analysis, collaborator samples were shipped as frozen whole blood, as isolated PBMCs, or as DNA extracted from either sample type. A remark on this clone: Which antigen it targets is not known. Base qualities are not provided; no much larger clone lies one nucleotide away.

This receptor was obtained from a man older than 75 with COVID-19, enrolled during active disease. Source material: peripheral blood. Rearrangement joined TRBV6-6 to TRBJ1-6, and TRBD1 aligns with 7 junction nucleotides. This receptor carries the CDR3 CASSSQGRNSPLHF. The DNA reads TGTGCCAGCAGTTCACAGGGGAGAAATTCACCCCTCCACTTT.